These 15 T cell receptor beta chains share one sample of origin, sequenced in a study of cytomegalovirus exposure and HLA in healthy donors. The PCR employed 60 Vbeta primers together with 13 Jbeta primers. TCRdb keeps only in-frame clones here, not all; method: immunoSEQ multiplex PCR. The sample contains 100,000 to 150,000 clones, approximately 81% of which appear only once. What was sequenced was PBMCs. The receptors shown here come from a young man in good health and CMV-seropositive.

The chain is built from TRBV5-6 and TRBJ2-7, with TRBD1 identical over 10 bases. Germline V gene data show CDR1 as SGHDT and CDR2 as YYEEEE. The junction had 7 bases not matched to a gene; V was cut back by 2 bases and J by 5 bases. The CDR3 extends over 15 amino acids. This CDR3 is CASSFSGTGAHEQYF. In DNA form, the CDR3 reads TGTGCCAGCAGCTTTTCCGGGACAGGGGCCCACGAGCAGTACTTC.

The rearrangement links TRBV5-1 to TRBJ2-5; TRBD2 aligns across 9 bases. The V gene end was trimmed by 3 bases and the J gene end by 5 bases; junction bases not matched to a gene: 11. The CDR3 runs to 16 residues. Germline V gives CDR1 SGHRS, CDR2 YFSETQ. This chain's CDR3 is CASSYALAGAGETQYF. CDR3 bases: TGCGCCAGCAGCTACGCCTTAGCGGGAGCGGGGGAGACCCAGTACTTC.

This clone was picked up one time. The chain carries TRBV7-9 and TRBJ1-1; D uncertain. The CDR3 contains 15 residues. CDR1 is SEHNR, CDR2 FQNEAQ, per germline (reference sequence). V lost 1 base and J 6 bases, leaving 15 bases between the germline ends. The CDR3 sequence: CASSLGWAELPEAFF. The CDR3 DNA reads TGTGCCAGCAGCTTAGGGTGGGCCGAGCTCCCTGAAGCTTTCTTT.

This clone was counted between two and nine times. V is TRBV27 and J is TRBJ2-1, with D possibly matching TRBD1 (6 bases). Trimming left V 3 bases short and J 2 bases short, with 8 bases between. This CDR3 region has 14 residues. Germline values: CDR1 MNHEY, CDR2 SMNVEV (reference sequence). The CDR3 sequence is CASSLTGPYNEQFF. The CDR3 nucleotides are TGTGCCAGCAGTTTGACAGGCCCCTACAATGAGCAGTTCTTC.

The CDR3, as DNA: TGCGCCAGCAGCCCTAGCGAAGGGTCTGGAAACACCATATATTTT. It encodes CASSPSEGSGNTIYF. The gene calls are TRBV5-1 and TRBJ1-3; D ambiguous. The CDR3 runs 15 residues. CDR1 is SGHRS and CDR2 is YFSETQ in the germline V gene. Trimming took off 4 bases at V and 1 base at J, with 12 bases between the two ends.

This clone was counted only a few times. This sample also contains other DNA sequences that code for the same CDR3. J is TRBJ1-1 and V is TRBV7-9, with unresolved D. Germline V gives CDR1 SEHNR, CDR2 FQNEAQ (reference sequence). Trimming shortened V by 5 bases and J by 0 bases, and 10 bases separated the two germline ends. The CDR3 loop spans 14 amino acids. CDR3 residues: CASSTPGVNTEAFF. DNA for the CDR3: TGTGCCAGCAGCACTCCGGGAGTGAACACTGAAGCTTTCTTT.

This clone appeared once. The chain couples TRBV10-2 to TRBJ2-5; no clear D. Trimming stripped 2 bases from V and 3 bases from J, with 19 bases between. The CDR3 is 17 amino acids. Germline-derived CDR1 and CDR2 are WSHSY and SAAADI. CDR3 DNA sequence: TGCGCCAGCAGTGAGCCACGGGTTGCCAGCAAGAAAGAGACCCAGTACTTC. It encodes CASSEPRVASKKETQYF.

This chain links TRBV7-2 with TRBJ2-3; D is uncertain. CDR1 and CDR2 (germline): SGHTA, FQGNSA. The CDR3 loop spans 12 amino acids. Trimming cost V 5 bases and J 6 bases, with 9 bases left between them. The CDR3 here is CASSANWDTQYF. CDR3 sequence (DNA): TGTGCCAGCAGCGCTAACTGGGATACGCAGTATTTT.

The chain joins TRBV9 to TRBJ2-5; unclear D gene. Germline-derived CDR1 and CDR2 are SGDLS and YYNGEE. The CDR3 is 13 residues long. V lost 2 bases and J lost 2, with 7 bases in between. The CDR3 DNA follows: TGTGCCAGCAGCGTCCGAGTTCAAGAGACCCAGTACTTC. Translation: CASSVRVQETQYF. Full variable domain (missing parts from reference TRBV9 and TRBJ2-5): DSGVTQTPKHLITATGQRVTLRCSPRSGDLSVYWYQQSLDQGLQFLIQYYNGEERAKGNILERFSAQQFPDLHSELNLSSLELGDSALYFCASSVRVQETQYFGPGTRLLVL.

On this clone: The germline gene is not matched at one end of the junction; a read error may be the cause. V and J are TRBV5-1 and TRBJ2-7; 8 nucleotides match TRBD1. The germline CDR1 and CDR2 sequences are SGHRS and YFSETQ. This CDR3 comprises 15 residues. CDR3 residues: CAGSSPGQDSYEQYF. Here the CDR3 DNA reads TGCGCCGGCAGCTCTCCGGGACAGGACTCCTACGAGCAGTACTTC.

Remarks on this clone: This CDR3 is also generated by other DNA sequences in the sample. The chain joins TRBV7-9 to TRBJ1-2; 8 bases match TRBD1. Germline V gene data show CDR1 as SEHNR and CDR2 as FQNEAQ (reference sequence). The CDR3 has 15 amino acids. V lost 2 bases and J lost 7; bases outside the gene matches: 9. The CDR3: CASSLSDRVSSGYTF. As DNA, the CDR3 is TGTGCCAGCAGCTTATCGGACAGGGTTTCCTCTGGCTACACCTTC. Using reference TRBV7-9 and TRBJ1-2 for the parts outside the CDR3, the full variable domain is DTGVSQNPRHKITKRGQNVTFRCDPISEHNRLYWYRQTLGQGPEFLTYFQNEAQLEKSRLLSDRFSAERPKGSFSTLEIQRTEQGDSAMYLCASSLSDRVSSGYTFGSGTRLTVV.

The CDR3 DNA is TGTGCCAGCAGTCTGGCACTAGCGGGGTACAATGAGCAGTTCTTC. Protein sequence: CASSLALAGYNEQFF. J is TRBJ2-1 and V is TRBV27, with TRBD2 identical over 10 bases. V lost 5 bases and J lost 4; bases outside the gene matches: 5. Germline V lookup: CDR1 MNHEY, CDR2 SMNVEV (reference sequence). There are 15 residues in the CDR3.

The sample holds a few counts of this clone. The chain uses TRBV19 and TRBJ1-2; 7 bases align to TRBD1. The J segment lost 4 bases and the V segment lost 9 bases, leaving 8 bases of the junction unmatched. CDR1 is LNHDA and CDR2 is SQIVND in the germline V gene (reference sequence). The CDR3 loop spans 13 amino acids. The CDR3 DNA reads as TGTGCCAGCAATACCGGGACAGCCTATGGCTACACCTTC. Translating it yields CASNTGTAYGYTF.

This sequence joins TRBV6-5 and TRBJ2-3, with D unclear. The CDR3 extends over 14 amino acids. Germline V gene sequence: CDR1 MNHEY, CDR2 SVGAGI. V dropped 6 bases and J dropped 10 bases, with 20 bases sitting between them. The CDR3 DNA reads as TGTGCCAGCAGGGCCGCCCGAACTACCGGGTCGCAGTATTTT. Translation gives CASRAARTTGSQYF.

V gene TRBV18 combines with J gene TRBJ2-5; possibly TRBD1 for D (6 bases). Germline CDR1 reads KGHSH; CDR2 reads LQKENI. This CDR3 is 13 amino acids long. V lost 3 bases and J 5 bases, leaving 10 bases between the germline ends. CDR3 loop: CASSPPGVETQYF. CDR3 nucleotides: TGTGCCAGCTCACCCCCAGGGGTGGAGACCCAGTACTTC.